This T cell receptor beta chain emerged from a study of shared T cell receptors in the human thymus. Sequencing was performed with immunoSEQ multiplex PCR; in TCRdb, only in-frame clones are kept and a portion is missing. The repertoire holds more than 550,000 clones, with 80% to 90% as singletons. V gave up 0 bases and J gave up 1 base, with 9 bases separating them. The CDR3 consists of 15 residues. Per germline, CDR1 SGHTA and CDR2 FQGNSA. The sample was also linked to a second study, of human thymus T cells. As that report states: The sample donors, healthy Finnish infants, were having corrective surgery for congenital heart defects. Corrective cardiac surgery supplied the resected thymus tissue. Repertoires sampled from thymus and blood appeared biased in V and J gene usage. Related research found strongly overlapping thymic repertoires in unrelated individuals.

Sequenced: thymocytes. V usage is TRBV7-2 and J usage is TRBJ1-1; D gene uncertain. The source is a girl in the first two years of life with a congenital heart defect. CDR3 sequence reads: CASSLAPAGNTEAFF. The CDR3, as DNA: TGTGCCAGCAGCTTAGCGCCTGCAGGGAACACTGAAGCTTTCTTT.